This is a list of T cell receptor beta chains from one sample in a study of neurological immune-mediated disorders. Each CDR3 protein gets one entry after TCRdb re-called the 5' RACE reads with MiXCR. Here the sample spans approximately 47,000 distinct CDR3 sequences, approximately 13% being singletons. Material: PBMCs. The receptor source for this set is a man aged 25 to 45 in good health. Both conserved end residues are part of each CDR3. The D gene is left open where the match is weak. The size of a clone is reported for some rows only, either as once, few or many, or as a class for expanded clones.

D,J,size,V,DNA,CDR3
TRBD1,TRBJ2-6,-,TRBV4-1,TGCGCCAGCAGCCAAGATAACAGGGGGCCCAGACTTTCATTGGGGGCCAACGTCCTGACTTTC,CASSQDNRGPRLSLGANVLTF
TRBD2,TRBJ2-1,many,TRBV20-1,TGCAGTGCTAGTCCCCGCGGGAGCTCCTACAATGAGCAGTTCTTC,CSASPRGSSYNEQFF
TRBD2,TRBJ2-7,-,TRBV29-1,TGCAGCGTCGGCTCCGGGACTAGCTTTTTCTACGAGCAGTACTTC,CSVGSGTSFFYEQYF
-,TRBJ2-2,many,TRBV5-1,TGCGCCAGCAGCTTGGTTGTCGGGGAAACCGGGGAGCTGTTTTTT,CASSLVVGETGELFF
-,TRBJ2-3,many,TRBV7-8,TGTGCCAGCAGCTTAGCGGGGACTCGTTCTGGAGATACGCAGTATTTT,CASSLAGTRSGDTQYF
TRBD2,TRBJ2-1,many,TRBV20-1,TGCAGTGCTGCCATGCGGGAGATTTCCTACAATGAGCAGTTCTTC,CSAAMREISYNEQFF
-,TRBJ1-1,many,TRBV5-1,TGCGCCAGCAGCTGGGACACAACTGAAGCTTTCTTT,CASSWDTTEAFF
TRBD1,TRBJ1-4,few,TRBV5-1,TGCGCCAGCAGCTTGGGACGACAGGGTGGTAATGAAAAACTGTTTTTT,CASSLGRQGGNEKLFF
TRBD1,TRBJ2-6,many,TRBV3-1,TGTGCCAGCAGCCTCCGGACAGGGGGCGAAGGGGCCAACGTCCTGACTTTC,CASSLRTGGEGANVLTF
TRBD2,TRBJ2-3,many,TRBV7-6,TGTGCCAGCAGCTTATTAATAGCGGGGGGACCGAACACAGATACGCAGTATTTT,CASSLLIAGGPNTDTQYF
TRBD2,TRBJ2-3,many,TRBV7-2,TGTGCCAGCAGCTTAGGGCTAGCGGGAGTATCAGATACGCAGTATTTT,CASSLGLAGVSDTQYF
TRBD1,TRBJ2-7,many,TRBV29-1,TGCAGCGTTGGGGGACAGCTGACCTACGAGCAGTACTTC,CSVGGQLTYEQYF
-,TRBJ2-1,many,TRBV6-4,TGTGCCAGCAGTGACGAAGCGGGTGAATACAATGAGCAGTTCTTC,CASSDEAGEYNEQFF
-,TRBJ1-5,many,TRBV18,TGTGCCAGCTCACCATCCTGGGGGAATCAGCCCCAGCATTTT,CASSPSWGNQPQHF
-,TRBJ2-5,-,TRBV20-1,TGCAGTGCTAGAGTCGGCGCAGCTTCTGAGACCCAGTACTTC,CSARVGAASETQYF
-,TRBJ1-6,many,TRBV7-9,TGTGCCAGCAGTAACCCCGTTTCACCCCTCCACTTT,CASSNPVSPLHF
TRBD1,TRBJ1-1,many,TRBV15,TGTGCCACCGCGGGACAGCTGAACACTGAAGCTTTCTTT,CATAGQLNTEAFF
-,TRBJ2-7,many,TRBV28,TGTGCCAGCAGCACGATTTACGAGCAGTACTTC,CASSTIYEQYF
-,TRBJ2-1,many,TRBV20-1,TGCAGTGCTGAAGGAGGCGGCGCCACTTACAATGAGCAGTTCTTC,CSAEGGGATYNEQFF
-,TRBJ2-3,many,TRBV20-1,TGCAGTGCTAGAGAGGACTACACAGATACGCAGTATTTT,CSAREDYTDTQYF
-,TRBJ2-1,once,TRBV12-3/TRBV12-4,TGTGCCAACAGTACACGACCAGCGGCAAATGAGCAGTTCTTC,CANSTRPAANEQFF
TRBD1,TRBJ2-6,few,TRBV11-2,TGTGCCAGCAGCCCTAAGGGGGCTCCTGGGGCCAACGTCCTGACTTTC,CASSPKGAPGANVLTF
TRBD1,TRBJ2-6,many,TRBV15,TGTGCCACCAGCTGGGGACAGGGTGGGGCCAACGTCCTGACTTTC,CATSWGQGGANVLTF
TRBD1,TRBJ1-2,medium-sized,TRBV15,TGTGCCACCAGCAGCTTCAGGGGGCTCGGCTACACCTTC,CATSSFRGLGYTF
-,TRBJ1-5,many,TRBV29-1,TGCAGCGTTGAAGTACAGGTTGATCAGCCCCAGCATTTT,CSVEVQVDQPQHF
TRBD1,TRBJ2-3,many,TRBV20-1,TGCAGTGCAACCCAACAGGGGGGTACGCAGTATTTT,CSATQQGGTQYF
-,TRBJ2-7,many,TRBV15,TGTGCCACCAGCAGAGTGGGGTCCCTCTCCTACGAGCAGTACTTC,CATSRVGSLSYEQYF
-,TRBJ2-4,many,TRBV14,TGTGCCAGCAGCCAAGGGGGAAACATTCAGTACTTC,CASSQGGNIQYF
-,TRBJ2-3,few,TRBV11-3,TGTGCCAGCAGCTCTGCAACAGATACGCAGTATTTT,CASSSATDTQYF
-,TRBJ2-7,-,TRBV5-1,TGCGCCAGCAGCTTGGACACCGGACAGCTGGACGAGCAGTACTTC,CASSLDTGQLDEQYF
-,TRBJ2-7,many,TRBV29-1,TGCAGCGGAAAGAACAGGGACGAGCAGTACTTC,CSGKNRDEQYF
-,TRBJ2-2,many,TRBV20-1,TGCAGTGCCAGCGCGGGCAGGGAGAGGAGCGGGGAGCTGTTTTTT,CSASAGRERSGELFF
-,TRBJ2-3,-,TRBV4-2,TGTGCCAGCAGCCCGGGGGCGGAGGAAGCAGATACGCAGTATTTT,CASSPGAEEADTQYF
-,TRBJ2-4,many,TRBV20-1,TGCAGTGCTAGGTCCTCGGCCAAAAACATTCAGTACTTC,CSARSSAKNIQYF
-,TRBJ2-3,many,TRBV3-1,TGTGCCAGCAGCGACAGAGGTGTTACGCAGTATTTT,CASSDRGVTQYF
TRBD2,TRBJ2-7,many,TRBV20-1,TGCAGTGCTAGAGATATGGCGGGAGGGTACGAGCAGTACTTC,CSARDMAGGYEQYF
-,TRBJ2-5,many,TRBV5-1,TGCGCCAGCAGCTTGGGGGGGGAAGAGACCCAGTACTTC,CASSLGGEETQYF
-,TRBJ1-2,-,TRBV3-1,TGTGCCAGCAGCCCTAGACAGGCTTTCTATGGCTACACCTTC,CASSPRQAFYGYTF
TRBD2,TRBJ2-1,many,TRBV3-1,TGTGCCAGCAGCCAATCTGCTAGCGGGACCTACAATGAGCAGTTCTTC,CASSQSASGTYNEQFF
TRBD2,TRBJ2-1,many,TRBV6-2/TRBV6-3,TGTGCCAGCAGTCCCCCTTATCTAGCGGGAGGCCGCAATGAGCAGTTCTTC,CASSPPYLAGGRNEQFF
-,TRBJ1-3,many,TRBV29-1,TGCAGCGGTACATCTGGAAACACCATATATTTT,CSGTSGNTIYF
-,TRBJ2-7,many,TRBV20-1,TGCAGTGCCACCAGCGCAGCAGCCGTCTACGAGCAGTACTTC,CSATSAAAVYEQYF
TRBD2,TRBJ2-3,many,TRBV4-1,TGCGCCAGCAGCCGAGGGACTAGCGGGAGTATCTCAGATACGCAGTATTTT,CASSRGTSGSISDTQYF
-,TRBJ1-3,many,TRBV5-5,TGTGCCAGCAGCTTGGCCTTTGGTACCGCTGGAAACACCATATATTTT,CASSLAFGTAGNTIYF